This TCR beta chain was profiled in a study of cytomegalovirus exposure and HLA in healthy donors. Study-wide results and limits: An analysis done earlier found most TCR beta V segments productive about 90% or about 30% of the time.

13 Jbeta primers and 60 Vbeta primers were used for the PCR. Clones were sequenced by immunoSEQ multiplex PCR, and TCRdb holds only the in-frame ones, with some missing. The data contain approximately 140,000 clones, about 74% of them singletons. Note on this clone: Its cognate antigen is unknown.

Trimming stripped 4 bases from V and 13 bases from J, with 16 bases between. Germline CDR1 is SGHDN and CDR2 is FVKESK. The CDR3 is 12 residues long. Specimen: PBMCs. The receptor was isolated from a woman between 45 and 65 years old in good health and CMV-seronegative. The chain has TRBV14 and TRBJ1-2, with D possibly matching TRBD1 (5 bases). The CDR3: CASSPRGSKATF. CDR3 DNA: TGTGCCAGCAGCCCTCGGGGGAGTAAGGCCACCTTC.